Below, one T cell receptor beta chain is given with its context. The entry originates in a study of blood T cell repertoires in COVID-19. The protocol was immunoSEQ multiplex PCR, while the TCRdb copy is restricted to in-frame clones and leaves out a portion. The sample has tens of thousands of clones, approximately 83% seen once; the top ten hold 2.5% to 3%. This receptor was taken from a man aged 80 or over with acute or convalescent COVID-19. Sequencing used peripheral blood.

The CDR3 protein is CASRGTATNEKLFF. In DNA, the CDR3 is TGTGCCAGCAGGGGGACAGCCACTAATGAAAAACTGTTTTTT. The chain combines TRBV2 with TRBJ1-4; 7 nucleotides align to TRBD1. J lost 2 bases, V lost 6 bases, and 3 bases had no gene match. The CDR3 is 14 residues long. In germline, CDR1 is SNHLY, CDR2 FYNNEI. Variable domain in full (rest from reference TRBV2 and TRBJ1-4): EPEVTQTPSHQVTQMGQEVILRCVPISNHLYFYWYRQILGQKVEFLVSFYNNEISEKSEIFDDQFSVERPDGSNFTLKIRSTKLEDSAMYFCASRGTATNEKLFFGSGTQLSVL.